What follows describes a single T cell receptor (beta chain). The source of the sample is a study of control samples from healthy donors and cancer patients. The table came from immunoSEQ multiplex PCR; TCRdb's copy has only in-frame clones and leaves some out. The sample shows 210,000 or so clones, 91% of them seen only once. CDR3 length equals 16 residues. The sample was blood. V gene TRBV21-1 combines with J gene TRBJ1-3. TRBV21-1 is a known pseudogene. The clonotype originates from a young man in good health. The CDR3 spells CASSKDRESSGNTIYF. In DNA, the CDR3 is TGTGCCAGCAGCAAAGATCGGGAATCCTCTGGAAACACCATATATTTT.